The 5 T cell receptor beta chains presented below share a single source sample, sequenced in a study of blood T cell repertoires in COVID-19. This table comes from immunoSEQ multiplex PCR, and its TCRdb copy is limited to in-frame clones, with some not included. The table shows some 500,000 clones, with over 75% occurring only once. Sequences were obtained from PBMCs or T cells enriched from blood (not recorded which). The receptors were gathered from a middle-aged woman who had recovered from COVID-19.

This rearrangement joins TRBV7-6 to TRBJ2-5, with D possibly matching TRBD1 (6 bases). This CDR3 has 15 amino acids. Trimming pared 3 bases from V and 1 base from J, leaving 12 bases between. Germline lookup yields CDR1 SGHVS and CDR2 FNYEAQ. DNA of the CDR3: TGTGCCAGCAGCTTCCGAACAGGGCTCCAAGAGACCCAGTACTTC. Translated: CASSFRTGLQETQYF.

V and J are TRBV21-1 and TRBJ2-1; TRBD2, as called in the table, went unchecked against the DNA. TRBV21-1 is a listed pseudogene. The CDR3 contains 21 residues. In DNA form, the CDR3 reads TGTGCCAGCAGCCCCCCGCGGGTCCCTGCGGGAGGGATTTTCAGGAATAATGAGCAGTTCTTC. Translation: CASSPPRVPAGGIFRNNEQFF.

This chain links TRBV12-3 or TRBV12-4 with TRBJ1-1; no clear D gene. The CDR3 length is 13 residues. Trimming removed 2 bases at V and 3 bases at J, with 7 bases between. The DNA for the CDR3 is TGTGCCAGCAGTTTAAACCCGGACACTGAAGCTTTCTTT. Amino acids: CASSLNPDTEAFF.

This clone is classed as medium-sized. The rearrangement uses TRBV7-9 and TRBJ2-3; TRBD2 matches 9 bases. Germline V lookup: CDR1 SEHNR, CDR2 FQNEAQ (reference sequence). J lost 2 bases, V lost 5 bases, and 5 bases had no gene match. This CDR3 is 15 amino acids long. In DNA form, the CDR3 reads TGTGCCAGCAGCCCCGGGACTAGCAACACAGATACGCAGTATTTT. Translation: CASSPGTSNTDTQYF.

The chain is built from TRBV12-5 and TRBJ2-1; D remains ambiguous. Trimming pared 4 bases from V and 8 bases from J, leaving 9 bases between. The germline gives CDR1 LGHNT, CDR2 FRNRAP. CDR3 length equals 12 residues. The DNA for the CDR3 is TGTGCTAGTGGTTCTATGAGTGATGAGCAGTTCTTC. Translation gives CASGSMSDEQFF. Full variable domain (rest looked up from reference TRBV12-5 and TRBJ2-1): DARVTQTPRHKVTEMGQEVTMRCQPILGHNTVFWYRQTMMQGLELLAYFRNRAPLDDSGMPKDRFSAEMPDATLATLKIQPSEPRDSAVYFCASGSMSDEQFFGPGTRLTVL.